These 26 T cell receptor beta chains were sequenced from one sample in a study of cytomegalovirus exposure and HLA in healthy donors. Measured with immunoSEQ multiplex PCR; TCRdb has only the in-frame clones, and not every one. The sample lists about 220,000 clones, around nine tenths occurring once. The sequencing sample was made of PBMCs. The receptor set was obtained from a woman younger than 30 in good health and CMV-seronegative.

The gene calls are TRBV27 and TRBJ2-6, with TRBD2 matching over 8 bases. This CDR3 has 15 residues. Germline values: CDR1 MNHEY, CDR2 SMNVEV (reference sequence). J gave up 0 bases and V 7 bases, and 2 bases lay outside the gene matches. In nucleotides, the CDR3 is TGTGCCAGCATGGCGGGGGGCTCTGGGGCCAACGTCCTGACTTTC. It translates to CASMAGGSGANVLTF.

The chain has TRBV9 and TRBJ1-3; 7 nucleotides match TRBD1. The V gene's germline CDR1 is SGDLS and CDR2 YYNGEE. This CDR3 has 17 residues. V shed 2 bases and J 2 bases; nucleotides not matched to a gene: 10. In nucleotides, the CDR3 is TGTGCCAGCAGCGTCCTCCCCAGGGGGGCGGCTGGAAACACCATATATTTT. It translates to CASSVLPRGAAGNTIYF.

This clone is a singleton in its sample. V usage is TRBV7-9 and J usage is TRBJ1-2; 8 bases map to TRBD1. V shed 5 bases, J shed 6 bases, and the junction held 8 bases outside the gene matches. CDR3 length equals 14 residues. Germline V gene sequence: CDR1 SEHNR, CDR2 FQNEAQ (reference sequence). This CDR3 is CASSPRDRTDGYTF. For the CDR3, the DNA is TGTGCCAGCAGCCCCCGGGACAGGACAGATGGCTACACCTTC.

This CDR3 is CASSQDTGGTDTQYF. DNA of the CDR3: TGCGCCAGCAGCCAGGATACAGGGGGCACAGATACGCAGTATTTT. The chain couples TRBV4-3 to TRBJ2-3; TRBD1 matches 7 bases. In germline, CDR1 is LGHNA, CDR2 YSLEER. There are 15 residues in the CDR3. Trimming at V came to 3 bases and at J to 1 base, leaving 4 bases not matched to a gene.

The gene calls are TRBV7-3 and TRBJ2-1, with TRBD1 identical over 7 bases. The CDR3 has 12 amino acids. Germline V gene data show CDR1 as SGHTA and CDR2 as FQGTGA. Unmatched junction bases numbered 1, after V lost 5 bases and J lost 6 bases. The CDR3, as DNA: TGTGCCAGCAGCCCAGGGGGCAATGAGCAGTTCTTC. Translated, it gives CASSPGGNEQFF. The complete variable domain, with remaining parts taken from reference TRBV7-3 and TRBJ2-1, reads GAGVSQTPSNKVTEKGKYVELRCDPISGHTALYWYRQSLGQGPEFLIYFQGTGAADDSGLPNDRFFAVRPEGSVSTLKIQRTERGDSAVYLCASSPGGNEQFFGPGTRLTVL.

J is TRBJ2-1 and V is TRBV10-2, with TRBD2 matching over 7 bases. The CDR3 runs 15 residues. In germline, CDR1 is WSHSY, CDR2 SAAADI. The V segment lost 7 bases and the J segment 0 bases; nucleotides outside the gene matches: 6. The CDR3: CASTPGGSSYNEQFF. As DNA, the CDR3 is TGCGCCAGCACTCCAGGCGGGAGCTCCTACAATGAGCAGTTCTTC.

The chain recombines TRBV10-3 with TRBJ2-1, with TRBD2 matching over 8 bases. This CDR3 has 16 residues. Unmatched junction bases numbered 7, after V lost 4 bases and J lost 2 bases. Germline V gives CDR1 ENHRY, CDR2 SYGVKD. CDR3 protein: CAISAKGLVTYNEQFF. As DNA, the CDR3 is TGTGCCATCAGTGCCAAGGGACTAGTAACCTACAATGAGCAGTTCTTC.

The chain employs TRBV11-2 and TRBJ2-7, with D perhaps TRBD2 (6 bases). The CDR3 length is 13 residues. Trimming took off 4 bases at V and 2 bases at J, with 9 bases between the two ends. Germline CDR1 is SGHAT and CDR2 is FQNNGV. The CDR3 DNA follows: TGTGCCAGCAGCTGGGACTCTACCTACGAGCAGTACTTC. Translation: CASSWDSTYEQYF.

This rearrangement joins TRBV6-5 to TRBJ2-1; a weak D match, TRBD2 (6 bases). This CDR3 has 14 residues. With 6 bases removed from V and 7 bases from J, the gap between germline ends came to 16 bases. The V gene's germline CDR1 is MNHEY and CDR2 SVGAGI. The CDR3 bases are TGTGCCAGCAGGCGAGCGGGCGCACCGAATGAGCAGTTCTTC. This sequence encodes CASRRAGAPNEQFF.

The chain links TRBV9 to TRBJ1-1; 7 nucleotides line up with TRBD1. V was clipped by 0 bases and J by 3 bases; unmatched bases: 2. The V gene's germline CDR1 is SGDLS and CDR2 YYNGEE. This CDR3 is 14 amino acids long. The CDR3 sequence: CASSVAQGDTEAFF. As DNA, the CDR3 is TGTGCCAGCAGCGTAGCCCAGGGGGACACTGAAGCTTTCTTT.

The chain carries TRBV11-2 and TRBJ2-7, with D tentatively TRBD1 (5 bases). V lost 0 bases, J lost 3 bases, and 9 bases lay in between. Germline CDR1 SGHAT, CDR2 FQNNGV. The CDR3 spans 14 residues. Here the CDR3 reads CASSLDRADYEQYF. For the CDR3, the DNA is TGTGCCAGCAGCTTAGACAGGGCGGACTACGAGCAGTACTTC.

Notes on this clone: In the same sample, other DNA sequences code for this CDR3. The CDR3 bases are TGTGCCAGTAGTCCCGGGACAGGACTCTCCTACGAGCAGTACTTC. It encodes CASSPGTGLSYEQYF. This chain uses TRBV19 with TRBJ2-7; 8 nucleotides match TRBD1. V trimming: 5 bases; J trimming: 0 bases; junction bases outside the gene matches: 6. CDR1 and CDR2 (germline): LNHDA, SQIVND (reference sequence). CDR3 length: 15 residues.

The chain couples TRBV15 to TRBJ2-2, with D tentatively TRBD2 (7 bases). Germline CDR1 reads LNHNV; CDR2 reads YYDKDF (reference sequence). This CDR3 contains 18 residues. V shed 6 bases and J shed 1 base, with 21 bases lying between them. The DNA for the CDR3 is TGTGCCACCAGAACATATGGGGGGGGCAGACTGAACACCGGGGAGCTGTTTTTT. Its translation is CATRTYGGGRLNTGELFF.

The gene calls are TRBV6-1 and TRBJ1-5, with D possibly matching TRBD1 (5 bases). Trimming stripped 2 bases from V and 5 bases from J, with 16 bases between. This CDR3 is 16 amino acids long. Germline V CDR1 and CDR2: MNHNS, SASEGT. CDR3 protein: CASSELQGSPDQPQHF. The CDR3 DNA reads as TGTGCCAGCAGTGAACTCCAGGGTTCCCCGGATCAGCCCCAGCATTTT.

The rearrangement uses TRBV7-8 and TRBJ2-7; a possible D gene is TRBD2 (6 bases). Germline lookup yields CDR1 SGHVS and CDR2 FQNEAQ. Trimming took 5 bases from V and 2 from J, leaving 19 bases between them. The CDR3 is 16 residues long. The CDR3: CASSPGVRGSTYEQYF. CDR3 nucleotide sequence: TGTGCCAGCAGCCCGGGAGTCCGGGGTAGTACCTACGAGCAGTACTTC. Full variable domain (outside the CDR3, taken from reference TRBV7-8 and TRBJ2-7): GAGVSQSPRYKVAKRGQDVALRCDPISGHVSLFWYQQALGQGPEFLTYFQNEAQLDKSGLPSDRFFAERPEGSVSTLKIQRTQQEDSAVYLCASSPGVRGSTYEQYFGPGTRLTVT.

V and J are TRBV5-1 and TRBJ2-3; possible D gene TRBD2, 6 bases. This CDR3 contains 14 residues. V lost 5 bases to trimming and J lost 4 bases, with 14 bases between them. Germline-derived CDR1 and CDR2 are SGHRS and YFSETQ. This CDR3 is CASRVAVRADTQYF. The CDR3 DNA reads as TGCGCCAGCAGGGTAGCGGTTCGGGCAGATACGCAGTATTTT.

The chain joins TRBV19 to TRBJ1-2; 7 nucleotides match TRBD1. This CDR3 has 14 amino acids. Germline V CDR1 and CDR2: LNHDA, SQIVND (reference sequence). V trimming: 4 bases; J trimming: 0 bases; junction bases outside the gene matches: 2. Here the CDR3 reads CASSRDRANYGYTF. The CDR3 coding sequence is TGTGCCAGTAGTAGGGACAGAGCTAACTATGGCTACACCTTC.

The rearrangement uses TRBV6-5 and TRBJ1-2, with D possibly matching TRBD1 (5 bases). CDR1 MNHEY and CDR2 SVGAGI come from the germline V gene. The CDR3 spans 13 residues. V dropped 4 bases and J dropped 1 base, with 7 bases sitting between them. The CDR3, as DNA: TGTGCCAGCAGTTTACAGGATAACTATGGCTACACCTTC. It specifies CASSLQDNYGYTF.

This chain links TRBV5-1 with TRBJ1-1; no clear D. The CDR3 is 18 amino acids. V shed 0 bases and J shed 0 bases, with 18 bases lying between them. CDR1 is SGHRS, CDR2 YFSETQ, per germline. CDR3 amino acids: CASSLGPKRGGMNTEAFF. As DNA, the CDR3 is TGCGCCAGCAGCTTGGGACCAAAGCGGGGTGGGATGAACACTGAAGCTTTCTTT. Variable domain in full (rest from reference TRBV5-1 and TRBJ1-1): KAGVTQTPRYLIKTRGQQVTLSCSPISGHRSVSWYQQTPGQGLQFLFEYFSETQRNKGNFPGRFSGRQFSNSRSEMNVSTLELGDSALYLCASSLGPKRGGMNTEAFFGQGTRLTVV.

The gene calls are TRBV7-9 and TRBJ2-5; maybe TRBD1 (5 bases). This CDR3 has 16 amino acids. Germline CDR1 and CDR2: SEHNR and FQNEAQ (reference sequence). V was shortened by 6 bases and J by 2 bases, with 19 bases between the two germline ends. CDR3 coding DNA: TGTGCCAGCAGTTTCCGACAGACCGATATTCAAGAGACCCAGTACTTC. Translated, it gives CASSFRQTDIQETQYF.

This chain uses TRBV7-2 with TRBJ2-1, with D perhaps matching TRBD2 (6 bases). Trimming removed 5 bases at V and 4 bases at J, with 15 bases between. Germline lookup yields CDR1 SGHTA and CDR2 FQGNSA. This CDR3 is built from 15 residues. The CDR3 sequence: CASSPPLAVYNEQFF. In DNA, the CDR3 is TGTGCCAGCAGCCCACCTTTAGCGGTATACAATGAGCAGTTCTTC.

A few counts support this clone. The CDR3 sequence is CASSQDVLTGANVLTF. The CDR3 nucleotides read TGCGCCAGCAGCCAAGACGTCTTAACTGGGGCCAACGTCCTGACTTTC. The chain is built from TRBV4-3 and TRBJ2-6; D not resolved. Germline CDR1 and CDR2: LGHNA and YSLEER. Trimming took 0 bases from V and 2 from J, leaving 8 bases between them. There are 16 residues in the CDR3.

The chain recombines TRBV30 with TRBJ2-7; D possibly corresponds to TRBD2 (5 bases). Deletions cut 1 base from V and 3 bases from J, with 25 bases between. Germline lookup yields CDR1 GTSNPN and CDR2 SVGIG (reference sequence). This CDR3 comprises 18 residues. The CDR3 is CAWSAPTPGMGPSYEQYF. CDR3 DNA: TGTGCCTGGAGTGCCCCAACCCCCGGGATGGGCCCCAGCTACGAGCAGTACTTC.

The chain has TRBV15 and TRBJ1-4; TRBD1 might be the D (6 bases). Germline loops: CDR1 LNHNV, CDR2 YYDKDF (reference sequence). Trimming took 0 bases from V and 10 from J, leaving 15 bases between them. This CDR3 has 15 residues. The CDR3 region is CATSRDRQGTRKLFF. Here the CDR3 DNA reads TGTGCCACCAGCAGAGATCGCCAGGGGACAAGAAAACTGTTTTTT.

This rearrangement joins TRBV15 to TRBJ1-5; 7 bases fit TRBD1. Germline lookup yields CDR1 LNHNV and CDR2 YYDKDF (reference sequence). Trimming took 0 bases from V and 3 from J; bases not matched to a gene: 2. CDR3 size: 15 residues. The chain's CDR3 is CATSRETGINQPQHF. The CDR3 nucleotides are TGTGCCACCAGCAGAGAGACAGGGATCAATCAGCCCCAGCATTTT.

CDR3 amino acids: CASSYQGAGYTF. As DNA, the CDR3 is TGTGCCAGCAGTTACCAGGGGGCTGGCTACACCTTC. The rearrangement joins TRBV6-5 to TRBJ1-2; 8 bases align to TRBD1. CDR1 is MNHEY, CDR2 SVGAGI, per germline. The CDR3 covers 12 residues. V lost 2 bases and J lost 7; bases outside the gene matches: 0.